Listed here is a single T cell receptor beta chain. Its antigen is unidentified. UMIs accompanied the 5'RACE template switching by which TCR beta cDNA was made. TCRdb re-called the 5' RACE reads and catalogs CDR3 proteins one per entry, DNA excluded. The table lists 150,000 or so distinct CDR3 sequences, with around 18% in the top ten. This entry belongs to a study of T cells expressing NK-cell markers. Study at large: Of eight sequenced donors, seven were HCMV-seropositive and one HCMV-seronegative. Notes on the study in general: One observes that, in a few donors, these clonotypes were also the leading ones within the CD3+CD56-NKG2C+ fraction.

CDR3 length equals 14 residues. This sequence joins TRBV12-3 or TRBV12-4 and TRBJ2-1; TCRdb designates TRBD1, a call that cannot be tested without DNA. The sample taken for sequencing was blood T cells: a sorted CD56 or NKG2C T cell subset, CD4+ or CD8+ T cells, or bulk PBMC T cells (not recorded which). The clonotype was recovered from a woman aged 18-70 years in good health. CDR3 in amino acids: CAAGMGQAYNEQFF.